A single sample is the source of the 30 T cell receptor beta chains below, sequenced in a study of blood T cells in healthy people across ages. Alongside a J-beta primer mix, a sample-barcoded 5' primer served in a second PCR lasting about 7 to 11 cycles. TCRdb passed the 5' RACE reads through MiXCR, listing each CDR3 protein once. The table lists roughly 700,000 distinct CDR3 sequences, around 49% of them singletons. The sequencing input was blood. The receptors shown here come from a woman between 55 and 75 years old in good health.

The table lists this clonotype with a few counts. The rearrangement links TRBV5-1 to TRBJ2-1; 14 bases are a match to TRBD2. The CDR3 has 16 amino acids. In germline, CDR1 is SGHRS, CDR2 YFSETQ. The V segment lost 0 bases and the J segment 7 bases; nucleotides outside the gene matches: 3. The CDR3 here is CASSLGGLAGVNEQFF. The CDR3 bases are TGCGCCAGCAGCTTGGGGGGACTAGCGGGAGTGAATGAGCAGTTCTTC.

This clonotype came up once. The rearrangement links TRBV28 to TRBJ2-6, with 9 bases identical to TRBD2. The ends lost 3 bases at V and 1 base at J; junction bases unmatched: 10. Germline V gene sequence: CDR1 MDHEN, CDR2 SYDVKM. This CDR3 contains 19 residues. The CDR3 DNA follows: TGTGCCAGCAGTTTGTATTTACTAGCGGGTGTATCTGGGGCCAACGTCCTGACTTTC. As protein: CASSLYLLAGVSGANVLTF.

The gene calls are TRBV6-2 or TRBV6-3 and TRBJ2-1, with D possibly TRBD1 on 5 matching bases. The length of the CDR3 is 14 residues. Germline loops: CDR1 MNHEY, CDR2 SVGEGT. V was pared by 7 bases and J by 2 bases, with 12 bases between. Here the CDR3 DNA reads TGTGCCAGCACCAAGGGGCTAACCTACAATGAGCAGTTCTTC. It specifies CASTKGLTYNEQFF.

The chain combines TRBV7-9 with TRBJ2-7; maybe TRBD1 (6 bases). The length of the CDR3 is 14 residues. With 4 bases removed from V and 2 bases from J, the gap between germline ends came to 12 bases. Per germline, CDR1 SEHNR and CDR2 FQNEAQ (reference sequence). As DNA, the CDR3 is TGTGCCAGCAGCTCTACAGGGTCCCCCTACGAGCAGTACTTC. Its translation is CASSSTGSPYEQYF.

This clonotype was found once. This chain connects TRBV4-1 to TRBJ1-2; maybe TRBD1 (6 bases). This CDR3 region has 13 residues. Trimming removed 2 bases at V and 8 bases at J, with 12 bases between. CDR1 is MGHRA and CDR2 is YSYEKL in the germline V gene. The CDR3 protein is CASSQRDKDGYTF. The CDR3 region has the DNA TGCGCCAGCAGCCAACGGGACAAGGACGGCTACACCTTC.

This sequence joins TRBV28 and TRBJ2-3, with 7 nucleotides matching TRBD1. This CDR3 has 14 amino acids. Germline loops: CDR1 MDHEN, CDR2 SYDVKM. Germline trimming cut 6 bases from V and 4 bases from J; bases unmatched to any gene: 7. In nucleotides, the CDR3 is TGTGCCAGCAGGAGACAGGGTAAAGCAGATACGCAGTATTTT. It specifies CASRRQGKADTQYF.

Details on this clonotype: One end of the junction is discordant with germline, which a read error may explain. This chain joins TRBV29-1 and TRBJ2-1; TRBD2 matches at 8 bases. CDR3 length: 16 residues. Germline loops: CDR1 SQVTM, CDR2 ANQGSEA. CDR3 region: CSVEGLLADSYNKQFF. The CDR3, as DNA: TGCAGCGTTGAAGGCCTACTAGCGGACTCCTACAATAAGCAGTTCTTC.

The genes are TRBV27 and TRBJ2-5; D uncertain. The end of the DNA is better explained by TRBJ2-7, so the J call may be wrong. The CDR3 has 16 residues. The germline CDR1 and CDR2 sequences are MNHEY and SMNVEV (reference sequence). For the CDR3, the DNA is TGTGCCAGCAGTTTATGGAAAGGCAGAGAGACCTACGAGCAGTACTTC. Its protein product is CASSLWKGRETYEQYF.

This clonotype was seen a few times. CDR3 nucleotide sequence: TGCGCCAGCAGCCAAGATGGTGGACGGTACAATGAGCAGTTCTTC. It translates to CASSQDGGRYNEQFF. The rearrangement uses TRBV4-3 and TRBJ2-1; D is unresolved. V dropped 0 bases and J dropped 4 bases, with 10 bases sitting between them. The CDR3 has 15 residues. From germline, CDR1 is LGHNA and CDR2 YSLEER.

The chain couples TRBV12-3 or TRBV12-4 to TRBJ2-3; D ambiguous. The CDR3 extends over 14 amino acids. V was trimmed by 5 bases and J by 0 bases, leaving 9 bases between them. The CDR3 coding sequence is TGTGCCAGCAGTCCTTGGGAAAGCACAGATACGCAGTATTTT. Translating gives CASSPWESTDTQYF.

The CDR3 bases are TGCAGTGCTAGGGACTCACGCACCGGGGAGCTGTTTTTT. Its protein is CSARDSRTGELFF. The chain uses TRBV20-1 and TRBJ2-2, with D maybe TRBD2 (5 bases). Germline V CDR1 and CDR2: DFQATT, SNEGSKA (reference sequence). Trimming pared 3 bases from V and 4 bases from J, leaving 9 bases between. The CDR3 runs to 13 residues.

The genes are TRBV27 and TRBJ1-4; 10 positions match TRBD1. This CDR3 comprises 15 residues. The germline V gene has CDR1 MNHEY and CDR2 SMNVEV (reference sequence). J was trimmed by 6 bases and V by 6 bases; bases with no gene match: 7. CDR3 DNA sequence: TGTGCCAGCAGCCGAATCGGGACAGGGGATGAAAAACTGTTTTTT. This codes for CASSRIGTGDEKLFF.

Only a few counts were recorded for this clonotype. The chain joins TRBV7-8 to TRBJ1-2; D might be TRBD1 (5 bases). The CDR3 spans 14 residues. Per germline, CDR1 SGHVS and CDR2 FQNEAQ. The ends were cut back, 1 base at V and 7 bases at J, with 13 bases in the middle. The CDR3 loop reads CASSLDWTRGGYTF. DNA for the CDR3: TGTGCCAGCAGCTTAGATTGGACAAGAGGTGGCTACACCTTC. The whole variable domain, filled in from reference TRBV7-8 and TRBJ1-2, reads GAGVSQSPRYKVAKRGQDVALRCDPISGHVSLFWYQQALGQGPEFLTYFQNEAQLDKSGLPSDRFFAERPEGSVSTLKIQRTQQEDSAVYLCASSLDWTRGGYTFGSGTRLTVV.

This clonotype was recorded a few times. One junction end does not reproduce the germline sequence, and a read error may be involved. This chain links TRBV27 with TRBJ1-2, with 9 bases fitting TRBD1. Germline-derived CDR1 and CDR2 are MNHEY and SMNVEV (reference sequence). The length of the CDR3 is 17 residues. Here the CDR3 DNA reads TGTGCCAGCAGCCTTACCCTACAGGGGGCGGTTTACTATGGCTATACCTTC. Translation gives CASSLTLQGAVYYGYTF.

This clonotype has a handful of counts. This chain connects TRBV4-1 to TRBJ2-5; no reliable D call. Trimming took 3 bases from V and 4 from J, leaving 9 bases between them. The germline V gene has CDR1 MGHRA and CDR2 YSYEKL. This CDR3 is built from 13 residues. The CDR3 protein is CASSHESAETQYF. The CDR3 nucleotides read TGCGCCAGCAGCCACGAGAGTGCAGAGACCCAGTACTTC.

The chain links TRBV30 to TRBJ2-2; possible D gene TRBD2, 6 bases. CDR3 size: 13 residues. V was clipped by 7 bases and J by 4 bases, with 13 bases between them. Germline V gives CDR1 GTSNPN, CDR2 SVGIG (reference sequence). The CDR3 region is CALGLTPTGELFF. The CDR3 coding sequence is TGTGCCTTGGGACTCACGCCCACCGGGGAGCTGTTTTTT.

This chain uses TRBV7-8 with TRBJ2-5; D is ambiguous. There are 11 residues in the CDR3. Trimming removed 5 bases at V and 9 bases at J, with 10 bases between. Germline V CDR1 and CDR2: SGHVS, FQNEAQ. CDR3 sequence: CASSPPGAQYF. In DNA form, the CDR3 reads TGTGCCAGCAGCCCGCCCGGTGCCCAGTACTTC.

This clonotype was seen a handful of times. The rearrangement links TRBV6-5 to TRBJ1-2; no reliable D call. The germline gives CDR1 MNHEY, CDR2 SVGAGI. The CDR3 loop spans 13 amino acids. The V gene lost 0 bases and the J gene lost 8 bases, with 10 bases spanning the gap. DNA of the CDR3: TGTGCCAGCAGTTACTCCCAGGCTGGGGGCTACACCTTC. This sequence encodes CASSYSQAGGYTF.

This sequence joins TRBV5-1 and TRBJ2-1, with 7 bases that match TRBD2. The J call is doubtful: the DNA matches TRBJ2-7 better. The germline gives CDR1 SGHRS, CDR2 YFSETQ. The CDR3 sequence is 15 residues long. CDR3 loop: CASSPIAGGYNEQYF. DNA for the CDR3: TGCGCCAGCAGCCCCATAGCGGGTGGCTACAATGAGCAGTACTTC.

As concerns this clonotype: A much larger clone lies a single base off, so this may be a read error. The chain combines TRBV7-2 with TRBJ2-7; TRBD1 agrees at 8 bases. The CDR3 runs to 14 residues. Trimming cost V 5 bases and J 2 bases; bases outside gene matches: 5. Germline values: CDR1 SGHTA, CDR2 FQGNSA. The CDR3 here is CASSNRDRTYEQYF. The CDR3, as DNA: TGTGCCAGCAGCAACCGGGACAGGACCTACGAGCAGTACTTC.

This clonotype was observed many times. The rearrangement links TRBV29-1 to TRBJ2-7; 8 bases are shared with TRBD2. Germline-derived CDR1 and CDR2 are SQVTM and ANQGSEA. The CDR3 length is 13 residues. The CDR3 reads CSFAPGLGPEQYF. Here the CDR3 DNA reads TGCAGTTTCGCCCCGGGACTAGGGCCCGAGCAGTACTTC.

The chain employs TRBV7-3 and TRBJ2-5; 10 nucleotides match TRBD2. The DNA end is a closer match to TRBJ2-7, so the J assignment may be wrong. Looked up from germline, CDR1 is SGHTA and CDR2 is FQGTGA. The CDR3 is made up of 15 amino acids. In nucleotides, the CDR3 is TGTGCCAGCAGCCCACTAGCGGGAAAGCCGGTCGAGCAGTACTTC. It is translated as CASSPLAGKPVEQYF.

The chain's CDR3 is CAWSGQVSSYEQYF. The CDR3 nucleotides are TGTGCCTGGAGCGGACAGGTGAGCTCCTACGAGCAGTACTTC. This chain uses TRBV30 with TRBJ2-7, with TRBD1 matching over 7 bases. Unmatched junction bases numbered 5, after V lost 3 bases and J lost 0 bases. CDR1 GTSNPN and CDR2 SVGIG come from the germline V gene (reference sequence). The CDR3 loop spans 14 amino acids.

This chain links TRBV19 with TRBJ2-2, with D tentatively TRBD2 (5 bases). CDR3 length: 14 residues. The V end lost 6 bases, the J end lost 4 bases, and 12 bases lay between the germline ends. Germline-derived CDR1 and CDR2 are LNHDA and SQIVND (reference sequence). The CDR3 nucleotides are TGTGCCAGTAGCCCGGGATTGGGCACCGGGGAGCTGTTTTTT. This translates into CASSPGLGTGELFF.

This clonotype turned up a few times. The J gene is TRBJ2-3, the V gene TRBV20-1; 7 nucleotides agree with TRBD2. J was trimmed by 3 bases and V by 6 bases; bases with no gene match: 12. The CDR3 totals 15 residues. Germline CDR1 is DFQATT and CDR2 is SNEGSKA (reference sequence). The CDR3 sequence is CSAQRTRVTTDTQYF. In nucleotides, the CDR3 is TGCAGTGCCCAAAGGACTAGAGTGACAACAGATACGCAGTATTTT.

The chain employs TRBV5-4 and TRBJ2-5; D is ambiguous. The CDR3 length is 12 residues. Trimming removed 6 bases from V and 1 base from J, with 7 bases in between. Germline V gives CDR1 SGHNT, CDR2 YYREEE (reference sequence). The CDR3 reads CASKGFQETQYF. Written as DNA, the CDR3 is TGTGCCAGCAAAGGGTTCCAAGAGACCCAGTACTTC.

The V gene is TRBV7-3, the J gene TRBJ2-7; 10 positions match TRBD1. CDR3 length: 14 residues. V lost 3 bases and J lost 5; bases outside the gene matches: 4. In germline, CDR1 is SGHTA, CDR2 FQGTGA. DNA for the CDR3: TGTGCCAGCAGCTTGACAGGGGGCGTCGACGAGCAGTACTTC. Its protein product is CASSLTGGVDEQYF.

This chain uses TRBV19 with TRBJ2-1; D call uncertain. Deletions cut 2 bases from V and 3 bases from J, with 5 bases between. Germline-derived CDR1 and CDR2 are LNHDA and SQIVND (reference sequence). This CDR3 contains 13 residues. CDR3 region: CASSIRIYNEQFF. CDR3 nucleotide sequence: TGTGCCAGTAGTATACGCATCTACAATGAGCAGTTCTTC.

This clonotype appeared a few times. The chain couples TRBV7-2 to TRBJ2-7; D could derive from TRBD1 or TRBD2 (6 bases each). In germline, CDR1 is SGHTA, CDR2 FQGNSA. The V and J ends lost 1 base and 2 bases respectively, with 15 bases between them. CDR3 length: 16 amino acids. In DNA, the CDR3 is TGTGCCAGCAGCTTAGGCCGAGGGGGAGGAGCCTACGAGCAGTACTTC. This sequence encodes CASSLGRGGGAYEQYF.

This chain links TRBV6-2 or TRBV6-3 with TRBJ2-5, with D maybe TRBD1 (6 bases). V was pared by 5 bases and J by 11 bases, with 27 bases between. Germline V gives CDR1 MNHEY, CDR2 SVGEGT. The CDR3 has 16 residues. CDR3 sequence reads: CASSPTWTDRFNEQYF. The CDR3 nucleotides read TGTGCCAGCAGTCCCACCTGGACAGATCGATTCAATGAGCAGTACTTC.